This T cell receptor beta chain was profiled in a study of blood T cell repertoires in COVID-19. On the study more broadly: The origin of the acute and convalescent COVID-19 samples was the United States, Italy and Spain.

The authors' processing: Amplified reference gene primers provided the basis for estimating nucleated cell counts. Measured with immunoSEQ multiplex PCR; TCRdb has only the in-frame clones, and not every one. V and J calls and clone size are as listed in that table; D and trimming were resolved from the DNA. The sample consists of tens of thousands of clones, just over 85% of them appearing once. One Seattle source followed patients from active infection through their disease course. This receptor was obtained from a woman aged 55-69 years with COVID-19, enrolled during active disease. The sample consisted of peripheral blood.

Here the CDR3 DNA reads TGTGCCAGCAGCCAGCAAGGGGGCACTGAAGCTTTCTTT. This codes for CASSQQGGTEAFF. The chain couples TRBV3-1 (or the pseudogene TRBV3-2) to TRBJ1-1; perhaps TRBD1 as D (6 bases). V lost 3 bases to trimming and J lost 4 bases, with 9 bases between them. Germline V gene lookup returns CDR1 LGHDT and CDR2 YNNKEL (reference sequence). The CDR3 has 13 residues.